This T cell receptor (beta chain) was recorded in a study of blood T cell repertoires in COVID-19. Study summary: Samples representing acute and convalescent COVID-19 were sourced from the United States, Italy and Spain. The cDNA or gDNA used as material had been derived from T cells, B-cell-depleted T cells, or PBMCs.

Assay used: immunoSEQ multiplex PCR; TCRdb lists only in-frame clones, some missing. The sample gives 55,000 to 90,000 clones, approximately 85% of which show up once; about a third is in the top ten. The TCR originated in a woman of 80 years or more with active or convalescent COVID-19. Sample: peripheral blood.

The CDR3 reads CASSYDAAGNQPQHF. DNA for the CDR3: TGCGCCAGCAGCTACGATGCTGCAGGGAATCAGCCCCAGCATTTT. The chain employs TRBV5-1 and TRBJ1-5, with D possibly being TRBD1 (5 bases). The CDR3 is made up of 15 amino acids. Per the germline V gene, CDR1 is SGHRS and CDR2 is YFSETQ. The germline V and J ends were trimmed by 3 bases and 4 bases, with 14 bases remaining between them.